The clone carrying this T cell receptor (beta chain) was counted only a few times. Its target is unknown. On average, the one heparinised blood draw given by each donor was approximately 100 mL. Sorting of CD4+ naive, central memory, regulatory and stem cell-like memory cells was performed via CD45RO/CCR7/CD25/CD127/CD95/CD27. Trimming shortened V by 5 bases and J by 6 bases, and 17 bases separated the two germline ends. This CDR3 is 14 amino acids long. Germline values: CDR1 GTSNPN, CDR2 SVGIG (reference sequence). These data belong to a study of beta chain features in type 1 diabetes. Points from the study as a whole: For Type 1 diabetes patients, all four CD4+ subsets carried TCRB CDR3s that were moderately but significantly shorter.

The sequenced template was cDNA made from the entire isolated RNA. Data came from immunoSEQ multiplex PCR; TCRdb stores just in-frame clones and leaves some out. The sample carries about 160,000 clones, 9% to 12% recorded once. The sample comprised central memory CD4+ T cells from blood. This clonotype originated in a man aged 30 to 39 with type 1 diabetes. The V and J genes are TRBV30 and TRBJ1-5; maybe TRBD1 (5 bases). CDR3 residues: CAWDPGPKGQPQHF. The CDR3 DNA reads as TGTGCCTGGGATCCAGGGCCGAAGGGTCAGCCCCAGCATTTT.